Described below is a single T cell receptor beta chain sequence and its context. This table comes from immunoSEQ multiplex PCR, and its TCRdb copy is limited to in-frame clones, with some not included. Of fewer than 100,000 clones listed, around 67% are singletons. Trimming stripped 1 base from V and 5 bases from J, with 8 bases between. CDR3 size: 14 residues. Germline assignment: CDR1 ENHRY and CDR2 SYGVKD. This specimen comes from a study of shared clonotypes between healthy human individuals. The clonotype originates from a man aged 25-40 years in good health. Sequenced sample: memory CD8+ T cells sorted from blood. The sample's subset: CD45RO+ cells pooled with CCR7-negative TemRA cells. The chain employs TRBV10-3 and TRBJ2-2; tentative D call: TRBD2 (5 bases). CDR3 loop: CAISEFGGTGELFF. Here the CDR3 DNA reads TGTGCCATCAGTGAGTTTGGAGGAACCGGGGAGCTGTTTTTT.